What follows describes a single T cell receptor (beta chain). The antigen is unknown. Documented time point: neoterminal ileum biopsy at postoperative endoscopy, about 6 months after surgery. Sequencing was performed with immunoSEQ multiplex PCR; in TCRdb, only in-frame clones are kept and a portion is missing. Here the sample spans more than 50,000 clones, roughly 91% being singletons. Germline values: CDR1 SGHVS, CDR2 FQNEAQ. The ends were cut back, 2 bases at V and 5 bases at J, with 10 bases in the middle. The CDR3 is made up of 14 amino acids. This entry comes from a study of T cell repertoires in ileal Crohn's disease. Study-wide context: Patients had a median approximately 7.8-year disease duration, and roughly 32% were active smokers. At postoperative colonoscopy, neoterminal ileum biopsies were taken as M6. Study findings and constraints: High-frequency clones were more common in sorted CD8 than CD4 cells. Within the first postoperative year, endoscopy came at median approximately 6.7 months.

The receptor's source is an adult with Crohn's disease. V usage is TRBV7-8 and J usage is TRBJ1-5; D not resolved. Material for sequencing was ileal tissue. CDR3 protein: CASSLIPADQPQHF. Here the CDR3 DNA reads TGTGCCAGCAGCTTAATTCCGGCGGATCAGCCCCAGCATTTT. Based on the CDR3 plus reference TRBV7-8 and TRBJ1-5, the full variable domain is GAGVSQSPRYKVAKRGQDVALRCDPISGHVSLFWYQQALGQGPEFLTYFQNEAQLDKSGLPSDRFFAERPEGSVSTLKIQRTQQEDSAVYLCASSLIPADQPQHFGDGTRLSIL.